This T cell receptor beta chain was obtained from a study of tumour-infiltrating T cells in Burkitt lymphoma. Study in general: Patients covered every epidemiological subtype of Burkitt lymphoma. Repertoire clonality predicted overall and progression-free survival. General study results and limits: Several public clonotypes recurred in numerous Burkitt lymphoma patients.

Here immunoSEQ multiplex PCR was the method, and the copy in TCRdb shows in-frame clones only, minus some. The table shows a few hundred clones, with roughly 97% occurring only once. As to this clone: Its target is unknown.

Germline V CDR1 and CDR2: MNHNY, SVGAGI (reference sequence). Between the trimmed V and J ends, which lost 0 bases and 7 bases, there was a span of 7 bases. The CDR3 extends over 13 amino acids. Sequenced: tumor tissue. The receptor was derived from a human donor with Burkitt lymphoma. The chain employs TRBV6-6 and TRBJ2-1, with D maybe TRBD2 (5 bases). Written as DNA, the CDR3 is TGTGCCAGCAGTTACTCTGGGAGAAATGAGCAGTTCTTC. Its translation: CASSYSGRNEQFF.